The clone carrying this T cell receptor (beta chain) has only a few counts. Its antigen is unknown. 13 Jbeta primers and 60 Vbeta primers were used for the PCR. Only in-frame clones appear in the TCRdb table, and some are missing; sequencing was by immunoSEQ multiplex PCR. Of around 180,000 clones in the sample, around 68% were seen once. The data belong to a study of cytomegalovirus exposure and HLA in healthy donors. General study results and limits: A missense variant in DCLRE1C was later tied to TCR beta V- and J-gene trimming. Some public TCRs appeared in many individuals, while most sequences were rare. TRBV6-2, TRBV6-3 and other indistinguishable V segments were excluded.

The CDR3 has 14 amino acids. The ends were cut back, 4 bases at V and 6 bases at J, with 16 bases in the middle. Germline loops: CDR1 SGHRS, CDR2 YFSETQ. The V and J genes are TRBV5-1 and TRBJ1-1; maybe TRBD1 (6 bases). The sequenced sample was PBMCs. The sequence was collected from a girl aged 10 to 17 in good health and CMV-seronegative. The CDR3 coding sequence is TGCGCCAGCAGCCGGGAGGGGGGGGAGGCTGAAGCTTTCTTT. Translating gives CASSREGGEAEAFF.